This TCR beta chain appears in the sequencing data of a study of T cells in Graves' hyperthyroidism and ophthalmopathy. Worth noting for this clonotype: The antigen is not known.

Amplification of TCR beta CDR3 regions was performed using RNA transcripts as template. First-round RT-PCR targeting the TCR CDR3 was performed with the HTBI primer set. TCRdb fed the multiplex PCR reads into MiXCR, producing one record per CDR3 protein. The table records roughly 500,000 distinct CDR3 sequences, roughly 46% of them present only once. The CDR3 covers 15 residues. V lost 5 bases and J lost 3, with 16 bases in between. CDR1 is SGHAT and CDR2 is FQDESV in the germline V gene (reference sequence). General study findings and limits: Appearing also in blood were most of the thyroid clonotypes expanded above 0.001.

The chain employs TRBV11-1 and TRBJ1-1, with D possibly matching TRBD1 (6 bases). The TCR comes from an adult woman with Graves' disease, either hyperthyroidism or ophthalmopathy (not recorded which). Specimen: peripheral blood or thyroid tissue (not recorded which). As DNA, the CDR3 is TGTGCCAGCAGCGCCCACAGGGTTGGGGACACTGAAGCTTTCTTT. This gives the protein CASSAHRVGDTEAFF.